The sequence of this T cell receptor (beta chain) was determined in a study of CD8 T cells in Susac syndrome. RNA in amounts of about 0.5 to 1 ug was reverse transcribed with random hexamers. TCRdb ran MiXCR on the immunoSEQ multiplex PCR reads and lists one entry per CDR3 protein. Altogether around 280,000 distinct CDR3 sequences are present, roughly 84% being singletons, with the ten largest covering around 0.12%. The CDR3 loop spans 16 amino acids. From germline, CDR1 is SGHTA and CDR2 FQGNSA. V was shortened by 2 bases and J by 0 bases, with 8 bases between the two germline ends. Negative isolation yielded CD4+ and CD8+ T cells, and FACS enriched TEMRA cells.

The sequenced material came from CD8+ T cells from PBMCs. The source of this sequence is a human donor with multiple sclerosis. V usage is TRBV7-2 and J usage is TRBJ2-6; the D gene is possibly TRBD2 (5 bases). The CDR3 bases are TGTGCCAGCAGCTTACCCCGGGGCTCTGGGGCCAACGTCCTGACTTTC. Protein product: CASSLPRGSGANVLTF.